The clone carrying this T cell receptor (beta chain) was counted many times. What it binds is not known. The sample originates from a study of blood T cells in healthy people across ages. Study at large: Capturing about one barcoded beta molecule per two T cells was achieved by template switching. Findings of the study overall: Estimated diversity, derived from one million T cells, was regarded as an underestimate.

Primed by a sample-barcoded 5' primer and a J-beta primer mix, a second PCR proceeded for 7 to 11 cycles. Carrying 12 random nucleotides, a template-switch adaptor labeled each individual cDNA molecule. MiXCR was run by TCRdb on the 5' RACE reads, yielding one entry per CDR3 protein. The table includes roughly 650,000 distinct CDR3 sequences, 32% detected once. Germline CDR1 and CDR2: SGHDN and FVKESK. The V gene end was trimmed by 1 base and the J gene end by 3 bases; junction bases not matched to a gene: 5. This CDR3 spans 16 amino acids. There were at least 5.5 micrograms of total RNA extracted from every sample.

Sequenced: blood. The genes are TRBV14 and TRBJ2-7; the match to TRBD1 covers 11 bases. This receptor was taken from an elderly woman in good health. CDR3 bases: TGTGCCAGCAGCCAAGCCGGGACAGGGGGTGACTACGAGCAGTACTTC. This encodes CASSQAGTGGDYEQYF.